A single sample gave rise to the 21 T cell receptor beta chains below, sequenced in a study of cytomegalovirus exposure and HLA in healthy donors. 60 Vbeta and 13 Jbeta primers were used in PCR. Repertoires were generated with immunoSEQ multiplex PCR, while TCRdb's copy carries only in-frame clones and drops some. The sample data list around 100,000 clones. Sequencing was performed on PBMCs. These receptors originate from a man aged 30-40 years in good health and CMV-seronegative.

This chain uses TRBV5-1 with TRBJ1-1; 7 positions agree with TRBD1. From germline, CDR1 is SGHRS and CDR2 YFSETQ. The CDR3 loop spans 14 amino acids. Trimming removed 2 bases from V and 1 base from J; junction bases left unmatched: 2. The CDR3 sequence is CASSLTGENTEAFF. Written as DNA, the CDR3 is TGCGCCAGCAGCTTAACAGGGGAGAACACTGAAGCTTTCTTT.

The V call is TRBV5-1, the J call TRBJ2-3, with TRBD1 matching over 8 bases. Germline lookup yields CDR1 SGHRS and CDR2 YFSETQ. The CDR3 is 14 residues long. Trimming cost V 0 bases and J 3 bases; bases outside gene matches: 0. The CDR3 here is CASSLGTGTDTQYF. In DNA, the CDR3 is TGCGCCAGCAGCTTGGGGACAGGGACAGATACGCAGTATTTT.

This chain links TRBV19 with TRBJ1-2, with D possibly matching TRBD1 (6 bases). Per germline, CDR1 LNHDA and CDR2 SQIVND (reference sequence). This CDR3 region has 15 residues. Between the trimmed V and J ends, which lost 6 bases and 6 bases, there was a span of 20 bases. The CDR3 nucleotides read TGTGCCAGTAGGTTTCGGGACACCCTTTTCGATGGCTACACCTTC. Translated, it gives CASRFRDTLFDGYTF.

This chain connects TRBV5-1 to TRBJ2-1; 7 bases line up with TRBD1. CDR3 length: 17 amino acids. Germline V lookup: CDR1 SGHRS, CDR2 YFSETQ. After removal of 0 bases from V and 2 bases from J, the junction contained 8 bases not matched to a gene. The CDR3 nucleotides read TGCGCCAGCAGCTTGGAGGCAGGGGGTGAAGCCTACAATGAGCAGTTCTTC. This encodes CASSLEAGGEAYNEQFF.

The V call is TRBV19, the J call TRBJ2-5, with TRBD2 matching 11 bases. The CDR3 runs to 16 residues. The ends lost 3 bases at V and 5 bases at J; junction bases unmatched: 8. Germline values: CDR1 LNHDA, CDR2 SQIVND (reference sequence). The CDR3 loop reads CASSILASGGKETQYF. The DNA for the CDR3 is TGTGCCAGTAGTATTTTGGCTAGCGGGGGGAAGGAGACCCAGTACTTC.

The genes are TRBV6-1 and TRBJ1-1; 7 bases align to TRBD1. This CDR3 has 15 residues. The V gene's germline CDR1 is MNHNS and CDR2 SASEGT. V was pared by 7 bases and J by 5 bases, with 13 bases of the junction left unmatched. CDR3 protein: CASNPGEGQKTEAFF. DNA of the CDR3: TGTGCCAGCAATCCCGGAGAGGGACAGAAAACTGAAGCTTTCTTT.

The chain combines TRBV7-2 with TRBJ1-5; TRBD1 is a possible D gene (6 bases). V lost 8 bases and J lost 2, with 16 bases in between. Germline CDR1 is SGHTA and CDR2 is FQGNSA. This CDR3 is built from 15 residues. This chain's CDR3 is CASSGEGVGNQPQHF. The CDR3 nucleotides are TGTGCCAGCTCTGGAGAGGGGGTTGGCAATCAGCCCCAGCATTTT.

The genes are TRBV5-1 and TRBJ2-5; TRBD1 might be the D (6 bases). CDR3 length: 16 residues. Germline-derived CDR1 and CDR2 are SGHRS and YFSETQ. Trimming left V 4 bases short and J 4 bases short, with 20 bases between. CDR3 coding DNA: TGCGCCAGCAGCCCCTCAGGGGTTTCGGTCGGAGAGACCCAGTACTTC. Protein product: CASSPSGVSVGETQYF.

The gene calls are TRBV19 and TRBJ2-5; 7 bases map to TRBD1. V dropped 6 bases and J dropped 2; count of bases not matched to a gene: 6. This CDR3 contains 14 residues. Germline V gene lookup returns CDR1 LNHDA and CDR2 SQIVND (reference sequence). Here the CDR3 reads CASSHGTVQETQYF. As DNA, the CDR3 is TGTGCCAGTAGCCACGGGACAGTGCAAGAGACCCAGTACTTC.

A note on this clone: At the DNA level, this CDR3 is encoded by other sequences in the same sample as well. This chain links TRBV5-1 with TRBJ1-1; 7 positions agree with TRBD1. Germline-derived CDR1 and CDR2 are SGHRS and YFSETQ. The CDR3 covers 14 residues. V lost 0 bases to trimming and J lost 1 base; unmatched junction nucleotides: 0. The CDR3 here is CASSLDRGNTEAFF. The CDR3, as DNA: TGCGCCAGCAGCTTGGACAGGGGGAACACTGAAGCTTTCTTT. Complete variable domain (other parts from reference TRBV5-1 and TRBJ1-1): KAGVTQTPRYLIKTRGQQVTLSCSPISGHRSVSWYQQTPGQGLQFLFEYFSETQRNKGNFPGRFSGRQFSNSRSEMNVSTLELGDSALYLCASSLDRGNTEAFFGQGTRLTVV.

The chain uses TRBV19 and TRBJ1-2; 7 nucleotides align to TRBD1. Germline values: CDR1 LNHDA, CDR2 SQIVND (reference sequence). This CDR3 has 15 residues. With 3 bases clipped from V and 6 bases from J, the junction kept 10 bases outside the gene matches. The chain's CDR3 is CASSIWERQGDGYTF. In DNA, the CDR3 is TGTGCCAGTAGTATCTGGGAAAGGCAGGGGGATGGCTACACCTTC.

The gene calls are TRBV16 and TRBJ1-1; D remains unclear. There are 15 residues in the CDR3. Germline V CDR1 and CDR2: KGHSY, FQNENV. V was pared by 3 bases and J by 0 bases, with 11 bases between. CDR3 in DNA: TGTGCCAGCAGCCAGCGGTCCCTTATGAACACTGAAGCTTTCTTT. Its protein product is CASSQRSLMNTEAFF.

This chain joins TRBV15 and TRBJ2-3, with D hard to call. This CDR3 contains 15 residues. Germline V CDR1 and CDR2: LNHNV, YYDKDF (reference sequence). V was trimmed by 1 base and J by 0 bases, leaving 8 bases between them. CDR3 coding DNA: TGTGCCACCAGCAGAGGAGCGTCTAGCACAGATACGCAGTATTTT. Its translation is CATSRGASSTDTQYF.

The CDR3 DNA follows: TGTGCCAGCGGGGGACAGGGGAAATACACCGGGGAGCTGTTTTTT. Protein sequence: CASGGQGKYTGELFF. The V gene is TRBV21-1, the J gene TRBJ2-2; TRBD1, the table's D call, was not compared with the DNA. TRBV21-1 is a listed pseudogene. The CDR3 has 15 amino acids.

The chain employs TRBV29-1 and TRBJ1-1; maybe TRBD1 (5 bases). This CDR3 contains 13 residues. V shed 6 bases and J shed 5 bases, with 16 bases lying between them. Looked up from germline, CDR1 is SQVTM and CDR2 is ANQGSEA. The CDR3 protein is CSVGRGGGTEAFF. CDR3 DNA sequence: TGCAGCGTCGGGAGGGGCGGAGGGACTGAAGCTTTCTTT.

This rearrangement joins TRBV2 to TRBJ1-6; D possibly corresponds to TRBD1 (5 bases). Germline V lookup: CDR1 SNHLY, CDR2 FYNNEI. The CDR3 has 14 amino acids. Between the trimmed V and J ends, which lost 2 bases and 9 bases, there was a span of 11 bases. CDR3 nucleotides: TGTGCCAGCAGTGAAAGCAGGGAACGTTCACCCCTCCACTTT. This gives the protein CASSESRERSPLHF. Supplemented by reference TRBV2 and TRBJ1-6, the full variable domain reads EPEVTQTPSHQVTQMGQEVILRCVPISNHLYFYWYRQILGQKVEFLVSFYNNEISEKSEIFDDQFSVERPDGSNFTLKIRSTKLEDSAMYFCASSESRERSPLHFGNGTRLTVT.

This chain joins TRBV7-2 and TRBJ1-4, with 7 bases lining up with TRBD1. The J segment lost 8 bases and the V segment lost 5 bases, leaving 8 bases of the junction unmatched. This CDR3 spans 14 amino acids. CDR1 and CDR2 (germline): SGHTA, FQGNSA. The CDR3 spells CASSLSRGLEKLFF. The CDR3 nucleotides are TGTGCCAGCAGCCTGTCGAGGGGGCTCGAAAAACTGTTTTTT.

The gene calls are TRBV5-1 and TRBJ1-3, with D perhaps TRBD1 (6 bases). Germline V lookup: CDR1 SGHRS, CDR2 YFSETQ. The CDR3 is made up of 16 amino acids. Trimming shortened V by 4 bases and J by 0 bases, and 14 bases separated the two germline ends. The DNA of the CDR3 is TGCGCCAGCAGCCTCGGACAGAGAGGCTCTGGAAACACCATATATTTT. Its protein is CASSLGQRGSGNTIYF.

The gene calls are TRBV18 and TRBJ1-6; D not resolved. The CDR3 runs 14 residues. Germline assignment: CDR1 KGHSH and CDR2 LQKENI. V lost 2 bases, J lost 5 bases, and 7 bases lay in between. The CDR3 here is CASSPNGDNSPLHF. The CDR3 nucleotides are TGTGCCAGCTCACCAAACGGTGATAATTCACCCCTCCACTTT.

The CDR3 coding sequence is TGTGCCAGCAGTTCGCCGGGACTAGCGGGGGGGTTAGAGACCCAGTACTTC. This codes for CASSSPGLAGGLETQYF. V is TRBV27 and J is TRBJ2-5; 16 nucleotides agree with TRBD2. The CDR3 runs to 17 residues. Germline CDR1 reads MNHEY; CDR2 reads SMNVEV (reference sequence). V dropped 4 bases and J dropped 4; count of bases not matched to a gene: 6.

The V gene is TRBV6-6, the J gene TRBJ2-7; possible D gene TRBD2, 6 bases. V was pared by 7 bases and J by 7 bases, with 17 bases between. CDR3 size: 13 residues. Per the germline V gene, CDR1 is MNHNY and CDR2 is SVGAGI (reference sequence). CDR3 sequence reads: CASIQTRGGEQYF. The CDR3 DNA is TGTGCCAGCATCCAAACGCGGGGCGGTGAGCAGTACTTC.